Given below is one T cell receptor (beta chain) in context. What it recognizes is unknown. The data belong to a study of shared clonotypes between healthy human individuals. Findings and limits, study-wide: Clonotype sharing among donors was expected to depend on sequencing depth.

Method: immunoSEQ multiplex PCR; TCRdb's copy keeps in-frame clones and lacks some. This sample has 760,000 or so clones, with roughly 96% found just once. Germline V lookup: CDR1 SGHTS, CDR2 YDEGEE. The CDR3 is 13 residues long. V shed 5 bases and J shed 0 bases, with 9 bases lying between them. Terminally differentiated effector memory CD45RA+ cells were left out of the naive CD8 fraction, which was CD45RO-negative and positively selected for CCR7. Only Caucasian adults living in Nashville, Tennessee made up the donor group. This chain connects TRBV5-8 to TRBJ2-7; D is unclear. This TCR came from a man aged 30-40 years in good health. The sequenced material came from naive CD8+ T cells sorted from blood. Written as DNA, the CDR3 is TGTGCCAGCAGGGCGGCTAGCTCCTACGAGCAGTACTTC. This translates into CASRAASSYEQYF.